The entry below describes one TCR beta chain. The antigen remains undetermined. Donors consisted of healthy bone marrow donors. The PCR ran on 60 Vbeta and 13 Jbeta primers. The method was immunoSEQ multiplex PCR; TCRdb's version includes in-frame clones alone and lacks a portion of them. The table shows about 120,000 clones, with over 70% occurring only once. The sample originates from a study of cytomegalovirus exposure and HLA in healthy donors. Whole-study results and caveats: Analyzed later, association rates of TCRs varied across HLA loci, with DRB1 most and HLA-C fewest.

V was cut by 2 bases and J by 0 bases, with 11 bases left in between. The CDR3 is 15 amino acids. CDR1 KGHSH and CDR2 LQKENI come from the germline V gene. The sequencing input was PBMCs. The chain uses TRBV18 and TRBJ2-7; D call uncertain. The sequence came from a woman aged 18 to 35 in good health and CMV-seronegative. CDR3 sequence: CASSPVPVSSYEQYF. Here the CDR3 DNA reads TGTGCCAGCTCACCAGTACCAGTCAGCTCCTACGAGCAGTACTTC.